This TCR beta chain is from a study of post-analysis software for immune sequencing data. Study-wide background: The study covered relapsing-remitting, secondary progressive and progressive-relapsing courses of multiple sclerosis. General observations from the study: When patients were compared with controls, about five TRBV segments were more frequent, TRBV5-6, TRBV5-1 and TRBV20-1 among them.

Details on this clonotype: Its antigen is as yet unknown.

The V end was cut by 10 bases, the J end by 5 bases, with 15 bases between. Germline loops: CDR1 MNHEY, CDR2 SVGEGT. CDR3 length equals 13 residues. Prepared TCR beta cDNA libraries contained unique molecular identifiers. One entry per CDR3 protein results from TCRdb running MiXCR on the PCR reads. The table lists roughly 600,000 distinct CDR3 sequences, roughly 47% of them singletons. The V and J genes are TRBV6-2 or TRBV6-3 and TRBJ2-1; D is perhaps TRBD1 or TRBD2 (5 bases each). The sequence was obtained from a girl aged 10 to 17 with multiple sclerosis. Input material: blood. CDR3 sequence: CANVRDGNNEQFF. CDR3 coding DNA: TGTGCCAACGTCCGGGACGGAAACAATGAGCAGTTCTTC.